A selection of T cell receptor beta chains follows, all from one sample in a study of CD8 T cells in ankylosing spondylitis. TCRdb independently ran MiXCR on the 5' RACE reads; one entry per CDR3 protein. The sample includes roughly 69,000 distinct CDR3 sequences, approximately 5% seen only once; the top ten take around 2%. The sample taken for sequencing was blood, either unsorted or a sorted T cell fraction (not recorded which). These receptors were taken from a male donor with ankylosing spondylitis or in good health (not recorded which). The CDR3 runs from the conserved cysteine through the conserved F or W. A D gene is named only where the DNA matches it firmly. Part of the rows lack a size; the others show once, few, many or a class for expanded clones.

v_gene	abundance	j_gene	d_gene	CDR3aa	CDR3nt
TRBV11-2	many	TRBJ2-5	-	CASSLDAETQYF	TGTGCCAGCAGCTTAGATGCAGAGACCCAGTACTTC
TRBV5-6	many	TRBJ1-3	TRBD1	CASSLEDRFKFSGNTIYF	TGTGCCAGCAGCTTGGAGGACAGGTTTAAATTCTCTGGAAACACCATATATTTT
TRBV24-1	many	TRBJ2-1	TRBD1	CATSDFEGQGARNEQFF	TGTGCCACCAGTGATTTTGAGGGTCAGGGGGCTCGGAATGAGCAGTTCTTC
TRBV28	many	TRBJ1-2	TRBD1	CASSSAGTGPANYGYTF	TGTGCCAGCAGTTCAGCCGGGACAGGGCCCGCTAACTATGGCTACACCTTC
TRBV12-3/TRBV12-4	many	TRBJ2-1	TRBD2	CASSPRTSGGGGEQFF	TGTGCCAGCAGTCCCCGGACTAGCGGGGGAGGGGGTGAGCAGTTCTTC
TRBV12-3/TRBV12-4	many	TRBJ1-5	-	CASTTTGGGSQPQHF	TGTGCCAGCACCACTACCGGAGGGGGGAGCCAGCCCCAGCATTTT
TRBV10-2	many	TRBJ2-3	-	CASSGQRGTDTQYF	TGCGCCAGCAGTGGGCAAAGGGGGACAGATACGCAGTATTTT
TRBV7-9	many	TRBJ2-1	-	CASSFSGRAEQFF	TGTGCCAGCAGCTTCAGCGGCAGAGCAGAGCAGTTCTTC
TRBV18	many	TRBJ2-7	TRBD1	CASSPIGTEGYEQYF	TGTGCCAGCTCCCCTATAGGGACAGAAGGATACGAGCAGTACTTC
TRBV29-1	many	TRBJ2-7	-	CSAQDGSYEQYF	TGCAGCGCCCAGGACGGCTCCTACGAGCAGTACTTC
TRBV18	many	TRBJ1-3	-	CASSLDLNGDTIYF	TGTGCCAGCTCACTGGACCTTAACGGGGACACCATATATTTT
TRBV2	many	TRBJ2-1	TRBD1	CASSLSGTGPRNEQFF	TGTGCCAGCAGTTTATCTGGGACAGGGCCGCGGAATGAGCAGTTCTTC
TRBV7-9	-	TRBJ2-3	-	CASSSQWVESTDTQYF	TGTGCCAGCAGCTCTCAGTGGGTGGAGAGCACAGATACGCAGTATTTT
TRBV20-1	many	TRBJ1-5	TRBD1	CSARWGQGESQPQHF	TGCAGTGCTAGGTGGGGACAGGGGGAGTCTCAGCCCCAGCATTTT
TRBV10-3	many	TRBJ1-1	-	CAISELPIENTEAFF	TGTGCCATCAGTGAGTTACCCATTGAGAACACTGAAGCTTTCTTT
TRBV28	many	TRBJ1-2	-	CASSLGDYYGYTF	TGTGCCAGCAGTCTAGGGGACTACTATGGCTACACCTTC
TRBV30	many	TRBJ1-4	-	CALQLQVAGEKLFF	TGTGCCCTACAGCTACAGGTGGCCGGTGAAAAACTGTTTTTT
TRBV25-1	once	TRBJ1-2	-	CTSSANGRGGGGYTF	TGTACCAGCAGTGCAAATGGGCGAGGCGGCGGTGGTTACACCTTC
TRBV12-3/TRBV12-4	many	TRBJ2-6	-	CASSFGGGDAVLTF	TGTGCCAGCAGTTTTGGAGGGGGCGATGCCGTCCTGACTTTC
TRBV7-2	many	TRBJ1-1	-	CASTADTNTEAFF	TGTGCCAGCACCGCCGACACGAACACTGAAGCTTTCTTT
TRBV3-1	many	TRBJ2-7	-	CASSLKGIYEQYF	TGTGCCAGCAGCCTTAAGGGAATCTACGAGCAGTACTTC
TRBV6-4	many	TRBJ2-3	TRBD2	CASSPSGGAVDTQYF	TGTGCCAGCAGTCCTAGCGGGGGGGCCGTCGATACGCAGTATTTT
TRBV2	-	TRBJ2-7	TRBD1	CASSSTGGKNGQCF	TGTGCCAGCAGCAGTACAGGGGGCAAGAACGGGCAGTGCTTC
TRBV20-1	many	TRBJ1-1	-	CSARDNARVNTEAFF	TGCAGTGCTAGAGATAACGCCAGGGTGAACACTGAAGCTTTCTTT
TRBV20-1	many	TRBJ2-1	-	CSARDTYNEQFF	TGCAGTGCTAGAGATACCTACAATGAGCAGTTCTTC
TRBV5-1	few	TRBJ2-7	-	CASSWETDYEQYF	TGCGCCAGCAGCTGGGAGACGGACTACGAGCAGTACTTC
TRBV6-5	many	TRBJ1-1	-	CASSNGRGAEAFF	TGTGCCAGCAGTAACGGGCGTGGCGCTGAAGCTTTCTTT